Reported below is one TCR beta chain. Its recognized antigen is unknown. Base quality data are lacking; no much larger clone is found one base away. This sample is part of a study of T cell repertoires in cytomegalovirus infection (dated by TCRdb to the late 2010s). Background on the whole study: Recently identified HLA-C-restricted CMV epitopes, whose presentation resists viral immunomodulation, were targeted by peptide stimulations together with well-studied HLA-B-restricted epitopes. Donor HLA type was relevant to the analysis, as public TCR beta signatures indicated carriage of CMV infection together with the matching HLA type. Paper-wide results and their limitations: The ex vivo response was dominated by HLA-C-restricted CMV-specific TCR beta clonotypes, which also provided the single most frequent clonotype in two of eight donors. Carriers of CMV infection plus the relevant HLA type were discriminated by the cumulative frequency of public TCR beta family members in the study cohort and in an independent roughly 370-donor cohort.

The CDR3 goes from the cysteine to the phenylalanine over 13 residues. Only the CDR3 part of the read is kept: 39 bases, read in frame from the first base. Cut back by 5 bases and 4 bases, the V and J ends lie 12 bases apart. According to the germline V gene, CDR1 reads SGHTA and CDR2 reads FQGNSA. The intended sense of this specimen's treatment or condition label: in vitro stimulation with specific CMV peptide epitopes to enrich CMV-specific T cells. TCRdb names Illumina HiSeq 1500 as the instrument used. In-frame beta chains were kept once TCRdb had trimmed the public reads at Q25 with fastp and called clones with MiXCR. Rows with one shared CDR3 protein collapse into an entry with the most common genes and DNA. The sample data list around 47,000 distinct CDR3 sequences, and around 19% of these were observed just once. About four fifths of the sample is taken by the ten largest.

The material was CD8+ T cells from cultured PBMCs, obtained from culture after CMV antigen stimulation. This TCR was sampled from a human donor in good health (CMV status not recorded). Some clones in this sample may be carry-over from other donors' samples. This chain joins TRBV7-2 to TRBJ2-7; the best D guess is TRBD1, with 6 bases matching. The nucleotides are TGTGCCAGCAGCAAATCCAGGGGTTACGAGCAGTACTTC. This translates into CASSKSRGYEQYF.